This TCR beta chain came from a study of cytomegalovirus exposure and HLA in healthy donors. Findings of the study overall: The study found most TCR sequences rare, yet found some public TCRs in many donors. In a later analysis, specific HLA alleles were associated with some 16,000 TCR beta sequences at a 0.05 false discovery rate. About 87% or about 30% of the time was how often most TCR beta V segments were productive, according to an earlier analysis.

The PCR used 60 Vbeta and 13 Jbeta primers. The data were produced by immunoSEQ multiplex PCR, yet TCRdb's version contains in-frame clones alone and is incomplete. Here the sample spans hundreds of thousands of clones, approximately 78% being singletons. Germline trimming cut 4 bases from V and 1 base from J; bases unmatched to any gene: 1. CDR3 size: 13 residues. Germline V lookup: CDR1 SQVTM, CDR2 ANQGSEA. Comments on this clone: Its cognate antigen is unknown. Other DNA sequences in the sample encode the same CDR3.

Sequencing was performed on PBMCs. This TCR was recovered from a boy aged 5-17 years in good health and CMV-seronegative. The gene calls are TRBV29-1 and TRBJ1-1; 9 nucleotides agree with TRBD1. In DNA, the CDR3 is TGCAGCGTTGGACAGGGGGGGAACACTGAAGCTTTCTTT. It yields the protein CSVGQGGNTEAFF.